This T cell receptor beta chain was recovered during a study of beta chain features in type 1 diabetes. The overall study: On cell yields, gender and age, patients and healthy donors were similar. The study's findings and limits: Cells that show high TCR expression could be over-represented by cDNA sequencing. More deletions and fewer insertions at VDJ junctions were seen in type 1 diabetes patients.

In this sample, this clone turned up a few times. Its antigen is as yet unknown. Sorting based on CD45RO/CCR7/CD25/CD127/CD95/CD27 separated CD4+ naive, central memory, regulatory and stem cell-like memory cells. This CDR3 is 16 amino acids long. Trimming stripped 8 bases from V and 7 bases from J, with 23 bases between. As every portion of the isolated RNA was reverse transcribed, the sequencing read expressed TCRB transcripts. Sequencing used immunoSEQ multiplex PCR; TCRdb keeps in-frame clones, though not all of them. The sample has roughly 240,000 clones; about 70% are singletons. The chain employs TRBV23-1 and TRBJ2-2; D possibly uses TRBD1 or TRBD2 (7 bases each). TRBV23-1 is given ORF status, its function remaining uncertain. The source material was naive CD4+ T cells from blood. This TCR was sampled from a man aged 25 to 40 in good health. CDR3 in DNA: TGCGCCAGCGCTGACAGGGAGGGTATGGAAAACGGGGAGCTGTTTTTT. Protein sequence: CASADREGMENGELFF.